Below, one TCR beta chain is given with its context. The CDR3 totals 13 residues. V gave up 6 bases and J gave up 7 bases, with 16 bases separating them. Germline V gene lookup returns CDR1 SEHNR and CDR2 FQNEAQ (reference sequence). How the authors handled the data: Researchers report that nucleated cell counts were estimated from reference gene primer amplification. Assay used: immunoSEQ multiplex PCR; TCRdb lists only in-frame clones, some missing. V, J and clone size reflect that table, while D and trimming were determined from the DNA. The table includes 60,000 to 80,000 clones, 65% to 90% detected once. This sample is drawn from a study of blood T cell repertoires in COVID-19. Study details: The United States, Italy and Spain provided the acute and convalescent COVID-19 samples. T cells, B-cell-depleted T cells, or PBMCs supplied cDNA or gDNA.

The receptor comes from a man between 50 and 59 years old with acute or convalescent COVID-19. The chain employs TRBV7-9 and TRBJ2-7; TRBD1 is a possible D gene (5 bases). Sequenced material: peripheral blood. CDR3 in amino acids: CASRRRVETEQYF. CDR3 coding DNA: TGTGCCAGCAGGCGCAGGGTTGAGACTGAGCAGTACTTC.